What follows are 15 T cell receptor beta chains derived from one specimen sequenced in a study of T cell clonality in common variable immunodeficiency. TCRdb's copy holds only in-frame clones and misses some; the assay was immunoSEQ multiplex PCR. The profile covers 50,000 to 65,000 clones, none occurring a single time. Sequencing was performed on peripheral blood mononuclear cells. These receptor sequences come from a person aged 18 to 75 in good health.

At least ten counts were recorded for this clone. The read terminates 3 residues before the CDR3 end, so the remaining end is supplied by the germline J gene. The chain has TRBV18 and TRBJ1-6, with D possibly TRBD1 on 6 matching bases. CDR1 and CDR2 (germline): KGHSH, LQKENI. This CDR3 comprises 15 residues. Trimming pared 1 base from V and 5 bases from J, leaving 9 bases between. The CDR3 spells CASSPLQGHNSPLHF. The CDR3 bases that were read are TGTGCCAGCTCACCACTTCAGGGGCATAATTCACCC.

This clone showed up many times. The observed sequence ends 3 residues before the CDR3 terminus, with the missing tail filled in from the germline J gene. V usage is TRBV20-1 and J usage is TRBJ1-5; 9 bases align to TRBD1. CDR1 is DFQATT and CDR2 is SNEGSKA in the germline V gene (reference sequence). V shed 6 bases and J 4 bases; nucleotides not matched to a gene: 10. The CDR3 has 15 amino acids. The part of the CDR3 DNA that was read is TGCAGTGCGCCCTTCCTGGGACAGGGTAATCAGCCC. This codes for CSAPFLGQGNQP. The full-length CDR3 reads as CSAPFLGQGNQPQHF.

This clone was observed at least ten times. Read sequence stops 3 residues before the CDR3 end, and the germline J gene provides the missing end. The J gene is TRBJ2-7, the V gene TRBV5-4, with D possibly TRBD2 on 5 matching bases. This CDR3 contains 14 residues. V gave up 0 bases and J gave up 1 base, with 8 bases separating them. The germline gives CDR1 SGHNT, CDR2 YYREEE (reference sequence). Partial CDR3 DNA: TGTGCCAGCAGCTTGGGACTACCTTCCTACGAG. Amino acid sequence: CASSLGLPSYE. The full CDR3 protein reads CASSLGLPSYEQYF.

This clone appeared many times. Read coverage stops 3 residues before the CDR3 terminus; the germline J gene supplies the remainder. The chain employs TRBV2 and TRBJ2-7; no definite D call. The CDR3 is 11 residues long. Germline V gene lookup returns CDR1 SNHLY and CDR2 FYNNEI. The V end lost 4 bases, the J end lost 4 bases, and 5 bases lay between the germline ends. CDR3 DNA, as far as it was read: TGTGCCAGCAGTGCGGTTTACGAG. Its protein is CASSAVYE. The whole CDR3 sequence is CASSAVYEQYF.

This clone was detected ten times or more. The read halts 3 residues ahead of the CDR3 end, with the missing end drawn from the germline J gene. The chain links TRBV5-1 to TRBJ2-7; 11 nucleotides match TRBD2. The CDR3 consists of 16 residues. Looked up from germline, CDR1 is SGHRS and CDR2 is YFSETQ. Trimming at V came to 6 bases and at J to 6 bases, leaving 14 bases not matched to a gene. The covered CDR3 bases are TGCGCCAGCACTCCGGCGGGTAGCGGGGGGGCCACCGAG. This translates into CASTPAGSGGATE. The whole CDR3 reads CASTPAGSGGATEQYF.

This clone was observed many times. The CDR3 extends 3 residues past the end of the read, so its final part is completed from the germline J gene. The chain recombines TRBV19 with TRBJ2-7, with D possibly matching TRBD2 (5 bases). The V end was cut by 5 bases, the J end by 3 bases, with 23 bases between. Germline CDR1 LNHDA, CDR2 SQIVND (reference sequence). The CDR3 has 17 amino acids. Incomplete CDR3 DNA: TGTGCCAGTAGTCCGTCCGTCGGGCGGGTATTAAACTACGAG. As protein: CASSPSVGRVLNYE. The whole CDR3 is CASSPSVGRVLNYEQYF.

This clone has a count of ten or more. Sequencing ends 3 residues short of the CDR3 end; the germline J gene provides the rest. This chain uses TRBV7-9 with TRBJ1-2; 9 nucleotides match TRBD1. CDR3 length equals 15 residues. Germline V gene lookup returns CDR1 SEHNR and CDR2 FQNEAQ (reference sequence). The V and J ends lost 1 base and 4 bases, in that order; junction bases with no gene match: 4. The CDR3 bases that were read are TGTGCCAGCAGCTTAGGGACAGGGGAACTCTATGGC. This encodes CASSLGTGELYG. The full CDR3 is CASSLGTGELYGYTF.

This clone has a count of ten or more. The missing CDR3 end, 3 residues past where the read stops, is filled in from the germline J gene. The chain uses TRBV5-1 and TRBJ2-1, with TRBD1 identical over 9 bases. Trimming removed 0 bases from V and 8 bases from J; junction bases left unmatched: 12. Per the germline V gene, CDR1 is SGHRS and CDR2 is YFSETQ. The CDR3 is 17 residues long. Partial CDR3 DNA: TGCGCCAGCAGCTTGGGGGCCACCGGGACAGGGATCGATGAG. It translates to CASSLGATGTGIDE. The complete CDR3 sequence is CASSLGATGTGIDEQFF.

This clone was counted ten times or more. With the read ending 3 residues before the CDR3 end, the germline J gene is used to fill in that end. The chain has TRBV5-1 and TRBJ1-1; possibly TRBD1 for D (5 bases). Trimming removed 0 bases at V and 1 base at J, with 19 bases between. Looked up from germline, CDR1 is SGHRS and CDR2 is YFSETQ. The CDR3 loop spans 18 amino acids. The DNA read from the CDR3 is TGCGCCAGCAGCTTGGGTGGGGCGCGACGGCGCTCGAACACTGAA. Protein: CASSLGGARRRSNTE. The full CDR3 sequence reads CASSLGGARRRSNTEAFF.

This clone was seen at least ten times. The read falls 3 residues short of the CDR3 end, and the missing part is taken from the germline J gene. The chain carries TRBV20-1 and TRBJ1-4, with 7 positions matching TRBD1. The V gene's germline CDR1 is DFQATT and CDR2 SNEGSKA (reference sequence). Trimming removed 3 bases from V and 3 bases from J; junction bases left unmatched: 10. The CDR3 runs 16 residues. The CDR3 sequence is CSARTPLDRANEKLFF. Incomplete CDR3 DNA: TGCAGTGCTAGGACGCCCCTTGACAGGGCTAATGAAAAA.

This clone was found many times. Sequencing ends 3 residues short of the CDR3 end; the germline J gene provides the rest. The gene calls are TRBV20-1 and TRBJ2-1; 13 positions match TRBD2. The CDR3 loop spans 14 amino acids. From germline, CDR1 is DFQATT and CDR2 SNEGSKA (reference sequence). V was pared by 5 bases and J by 9 bases, with 7 bases of the junction left unmatched. The CDR3 sequence: CSARPGLAGIEQFF. Partial CDR3 DNA: TGCAGTGCTCGGCCGGGACTAGCGGGAATTGAG.

This clone was recorded many times. The read ends 3 residues before the CDR3 terminus; that terminus is restored from the germline J gene. V is TRBV5-1 and J is TRBJ1-2; 9 bases are a match to TRBD1. The CDR3 has 15 amino acids. Germline V lookup: CDR1 SGHRS, CDR2 YFSETQ. The V segment lost 2 bases and the J segment 4 bases; nucleotides outside the gene matches: 6. The CDR3 DNA, read in part, is TGCGCCAGCAGCTTTACAGGGGGCGCTCCCTATGGC. This codes for CASSFTGGAPYG. The full-length CDR3 reads as CASSFTGGAPYGYTF.

This clone was detected many times. The read is 3 residues too short to cover the CDR3 end, so that end is filled in from the germline J gene. The gene calls are TRBV11-2 and TRBJ2-2; D remains unclear. The V gene lost 3 bases and the J gene lost 0 bases, with 8 bases spanning the gap. The CDR3 has 15 amino acids. Germline lookup yields CDR1 SGHAT and CDR2 FQNNGV. CDR3 sequence: CASSFSVPNTGELFF. The covered CDR3 bases are TGTGCCAGCAGCTTTTCAGTCCCGAACACCGGGGAG.

This clone was recorded at least ten times. The CDR3 end falls 3 residues outside the read, so it is completed with the germline J gene. V usage is TRBV2 and J usage is TRBJ2-1; 11 bases line up with TRBD2. The CDR3 is 18 residues long. From germline, CDR1 is SNHLY and CDR2 FYNNEI. V lost 2 bases, J lost 0 bases, and 6 bases stayed unmatched. The CDR3 sequence is CASSELAGGLRSYNEQFF. The CDR3 bases that were read are TGTGCCAGCAGTGAACTAGCGGGAGGTCTTCGCTCCTACAATGAG.

This clone was recorded many times. CDR3 loop: CASRDLRQGTDTQYF. Partial CDR3 DNA: TGTGCCAGCAGAGACCTCCGGCAGGGCACAGATACG. The chain employs TRBV2 and TRBJ2-3; no clear D gene. With the read ending 3 residues before the CDR3 end, the germline J gene is used to fill in that end. Germline V gives CDR1 SNHLY, CDR2 FYNNEI. This CDR3 is 15 amino acids long. Trimming took 6 bases from V and 1 from J, leaving 14 bases between them. Supplemented by reference TRBV2 and TRBJ2-3, the full variable domain reads EPEVTQTPSHQVTQMGQEVILRCVPISNHLYFYWYRQILGQKVEFLVSFYNNEISEKSEIFDDQFSVERPDGSNFTLKIRSTKLEDSAMYFCASRDLRQGTDTQYFGPGTRLTVL.